This TCR beta chain was profiled in a study of CD8 T cells in Susac syndrome. As to this clonotype: What it binds is unknown.

The length of the CDR3 is 12 residues. Germline V gene sequence: CDR1 SGDLS, CDR2 YYNGEE. The V end lost 3 bases, the J end lost 3 bases, and 6 bases lay between the germline ends. Points from the study as a whole: Clonal expansion was present among Susac CD8+ cells. This expansion reached its peak in TEMRA cells and in active patients.

Reverse transcription of roughly 0.45 to 1 ug RNA used random hexamers. An immunoSEQ multiplex PCR generated amplified TCR beta CDR3 products spanning 54 Vbeta and 13 Jbeta. TCRdb independently ran MiXCR on the immunoSEQ multiplex PCR reads; one entry per CDR3 protein. The data show some 97,000 distinct CDR3 sequences, approximately 95% seen once. The sequence was collected from a human donor with Susac syndrome. Sample: CD8+ T cells from PBMCs. The chain links TRBV9 to TRBJ2-5; D is undetermined. The CDR3 region is CASSGTKETQYF. The CDR3 DNA sequence: TGTGCCAGCAGCGGGACGAAAGAGACCCAGTACTTC.